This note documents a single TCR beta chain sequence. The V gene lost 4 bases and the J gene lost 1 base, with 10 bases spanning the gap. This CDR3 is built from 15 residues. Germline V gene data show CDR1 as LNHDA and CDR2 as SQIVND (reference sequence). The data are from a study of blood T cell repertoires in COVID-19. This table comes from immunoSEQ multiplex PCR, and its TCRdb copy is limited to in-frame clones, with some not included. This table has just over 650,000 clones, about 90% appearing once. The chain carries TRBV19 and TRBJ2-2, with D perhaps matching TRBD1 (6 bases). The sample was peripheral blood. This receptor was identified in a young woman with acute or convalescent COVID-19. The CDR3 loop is CASSTGVRNTGELFF. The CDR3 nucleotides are TGTGCCAGTAGTACAGGGGTGCGGAACACCGGGGAGCTGTTTTTT.